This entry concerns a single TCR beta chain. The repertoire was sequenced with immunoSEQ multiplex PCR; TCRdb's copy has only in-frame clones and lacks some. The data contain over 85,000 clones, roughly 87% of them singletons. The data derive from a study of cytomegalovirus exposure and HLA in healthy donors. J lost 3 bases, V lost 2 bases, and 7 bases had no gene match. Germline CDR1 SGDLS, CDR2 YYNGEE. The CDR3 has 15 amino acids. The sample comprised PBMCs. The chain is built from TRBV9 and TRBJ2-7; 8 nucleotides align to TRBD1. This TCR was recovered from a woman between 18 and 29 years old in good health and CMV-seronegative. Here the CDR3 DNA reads TGTGCCAGCAGCGTTGGACAGGGCGTGTACTACGAGCAGTACTTC. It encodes CASSVGQGVYYEQYF.